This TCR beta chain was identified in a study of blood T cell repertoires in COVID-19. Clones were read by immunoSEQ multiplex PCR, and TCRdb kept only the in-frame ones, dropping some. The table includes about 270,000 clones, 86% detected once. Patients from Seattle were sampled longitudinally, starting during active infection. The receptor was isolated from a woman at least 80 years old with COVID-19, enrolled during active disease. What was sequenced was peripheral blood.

CDR3 DNA: TGTGCCACCAGTGTTATAGGGTCGGGGAGGGAGACCCAGTACTTC. The encoded protein is CATSVIGSGRETQYF. The V call is TRBV24-1, the J call TRBJ2-5, with D perhaps TRBD2 (6 bases). The V end was cut by 5 bases, the J end by 5 bases, with 17 bases between. Germline V lookup: CDR1 KGHDR, CDR2 SFDVKD. The length of the CDR3 is 15 residues.